The count of the clone carrying this T cell receptor (beta chain) is one. This entry comes from a study of T cell responses to AZD1222 COVID-19 vaccine. The CDR3 is 15 amino acids. Trimming took 7 bases from V and 5 from J; bases not matched to a gene: 12. The germline V gene has CDR1 MGHRA and CDR2 YSYEKL. The protocol was immunoSEQ multiplex PCR, while the TCRdb copy is restricted to in-frame clones and leaves out a portion. The sample yields around 130,000 clones, 80% to 90% seen once. V is TRBV4-1 and J is TRBJ2-5; 8 bases agree with TRBD1. The source material was peripheral blood, sampled on day 0 of AZD1222 vaccination. The sequence was collected from an adult in good health. The CDR3 protein is CASTENRGDRETQYF. The CDR3 DNA follows: TGCGCCAGCACCGAAAACAGGGGGGACCGGGAGACCCAGTACTTC.